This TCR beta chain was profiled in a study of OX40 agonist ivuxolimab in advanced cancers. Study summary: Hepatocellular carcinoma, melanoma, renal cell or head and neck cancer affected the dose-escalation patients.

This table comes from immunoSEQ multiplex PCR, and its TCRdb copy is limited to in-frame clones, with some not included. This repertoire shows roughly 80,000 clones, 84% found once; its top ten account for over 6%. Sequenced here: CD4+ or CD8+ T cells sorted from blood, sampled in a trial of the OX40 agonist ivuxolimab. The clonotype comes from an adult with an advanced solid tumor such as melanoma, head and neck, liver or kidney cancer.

CDR3 bases: TGCGCCAGCAGCTACCGGACAGGGAACAATGAGCAGTTCTTC. Amino acid sequence: CASSYRTGNNEQFF. The chain links TRBV5-1 to TRBJ2-1; 8 bases are a match to TRBD1. The CDR3 is 14 residues long. Per the germline V gene, CDR1 is SGHRS and CDR2 is YFSETQ. The V and J ends lost 3 bases and 5 bases, in that order; junction bases with no gene match: 4.